Below, one T cell receptor beta chain is given with its context. This clonotype has only a few counts. There is no known antigen for this receptor. Per-base quality was not reported, and no clone a single base away is much larger than it. This entry comes from a study of T-cell memory formation after mild COVID-19 (dated by TCRdb to 2020 to 2023). Study-wide context: TCR sequence clusters from the two donors were found to be largely donor specific. Two young, previously healthy adult volunteers, one female and one male, were included in the cohort. In a couple of donors, T-cell clones that expanded and contracted after mild COVID-19 were tracked by sequencing TCRalpha and TCRbeta repertoires over time.

This sample was sequenced with an Illumina NovaSeq 6000. cDNA libraries for TCRalpha and TCRbeta were prepared by 5'RACE using constant-segment primers, with sample barcodes and unique molecular identifiers added. RNA was extracted from every sample with Trizol reagent. Libraries were amplified in two PCR steps, with a second sample barcode and Illumina TruSeq adapters added in the second step. Sequencing of the libraries was done on an Illumina NovaSeq, producing 2 x 150 bp paired-end reads. The paper's data handling went like this. The reads were demultiplexed and collapsed into UMI-guided consensus sequences using migec v1.2.7. Using mixcr v2.1.11, UMI consensuses were aligned to TRA and TRB V and J templates and then assembled into clonotypes. Expanded or contracted clonotypes were those called significant by both edgeR and NoisET, with noise models trained on biological replicates. For edgeR calls, the cutoffs were a false discovery rate-adjusted p below 0.01 and a log2 fold-change threshold of 1. As an exploratory analysis of dynamics, max-normalized trajectories of the 1000 most abundant clonotypes were examined by PCA with hierarchical clustering. Each responding clone was given a CD4 or CD8 phenotype based on the CD4+ and CD8+ repertoires, which had been sequenced separately. TCRdb reran the public reads through fastp at Q25 and MiXCR, keeping productive beta chains. Under each unique CDR3 protein, matching rows form one entry showing the most common genes and DNA. Here the V and J calls rest on TCRdb's processing, not on the authors' analysis. This sample lists 540,000 or so distinct CDR3 sequences; just over 20% were detected once. About 12% of the sample belongs to the ten largest clones.

The study at large found these results: Balanced CD4/CD8 phenotypes were observed for clones contracting from day 15 to 85, whereas a bias towards CD4+ was observed for a second wave of clones expanding from day 15 to 37. The detection of some responding clones in pre-infection memory suggests that pre-existing cross-reactive memory T cells joined the SARS-CoV-2 response. SARS-CoV-2 specificity of the second-wave clones peaking on day 37 was not confirmed. The study covered only two mild cases, and larger cohorts including severe cases with pre-infection samples were considered necessary. Contracting CD4+ clones turned up mainly in the CM and EM memory subsets, whereas EMRA was where CD8+ clones were enriched.

V and J are truncated by 0 bases and 8 bases respectively, leaving an intervening sequence of 5 bases. In the germline V gene, CDR1 corresponds to MGHDK and CDR2 to SYGVNS. The CDR3 has 13 amino acids, counting the end cysteine and phenylalanine. Here the CDR3 DNA is all that survives: 39 bases in frame from base 1. PBMCs were isolated by Ficoll-Paque density gradient centrifugation. The TCR was taken from an adult woman who had mild COVID-19 (a few samples of this study predate the infection). The sample titles of this study are shuffled in the database, so cell type and time point are left out; the donor was told from shared clones. The sequence is built from TRBV25-1 and TRBJ1-6, with the identity of the D gene unclear. The specimen was PBMCs or a T cell subset sorted from them (not recorded which). The DNA sequence is TGTGCCAGCAGTGAATATGAACATTCACCCCTCCACTTT. Protein translation: CASSEYEHSPLHF.